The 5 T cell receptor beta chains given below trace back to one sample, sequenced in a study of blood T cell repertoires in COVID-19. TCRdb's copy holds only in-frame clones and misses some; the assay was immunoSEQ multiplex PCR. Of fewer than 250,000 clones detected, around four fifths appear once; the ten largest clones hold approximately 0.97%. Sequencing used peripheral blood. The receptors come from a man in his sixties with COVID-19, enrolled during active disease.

The CDR3 bases are TGTGCCAGCAGCCGATCAGATACCAGGGTCAATGAGCAGTTCTTC. Translating gives CASSRSDTRVNEQFF. This chain links TRBV6-5 with TRBJ2-1; D possibly corresponds to TRBD1 (5 bases). CDR1 is MNHEY, CDR2 SVGAGI, per germline. This CDR3 has 15 amino acids. V lost 6 bases to trimming and J lost 6 bases, with 18 bases between them.

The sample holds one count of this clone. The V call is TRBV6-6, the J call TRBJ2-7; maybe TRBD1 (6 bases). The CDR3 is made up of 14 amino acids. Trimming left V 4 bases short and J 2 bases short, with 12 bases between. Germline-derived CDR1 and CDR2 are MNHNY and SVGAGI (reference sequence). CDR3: CASSFTTGTYEQYF. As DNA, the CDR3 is TGTGCCAGCAGTTTTACGACAGGAACCTACGAGCAGTACTTC.

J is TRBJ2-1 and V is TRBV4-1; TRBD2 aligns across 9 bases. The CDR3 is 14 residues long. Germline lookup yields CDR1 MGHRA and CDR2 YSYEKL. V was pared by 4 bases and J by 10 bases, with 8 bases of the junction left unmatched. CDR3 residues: CASSPVAGEGEQFF. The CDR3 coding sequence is TGCGCCAGCAGCCCGGTAGCGGGAGAGGGCGAGCAGTTCTTC.

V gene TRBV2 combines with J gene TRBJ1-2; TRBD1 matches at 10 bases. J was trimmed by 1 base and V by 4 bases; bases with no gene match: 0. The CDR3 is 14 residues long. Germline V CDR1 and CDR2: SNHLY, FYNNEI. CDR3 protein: CASSGDRGNYGYTF. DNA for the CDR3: TGTGCCAGCAGTGGGGACAGGGGTAACTATGGCTACACCTTC.

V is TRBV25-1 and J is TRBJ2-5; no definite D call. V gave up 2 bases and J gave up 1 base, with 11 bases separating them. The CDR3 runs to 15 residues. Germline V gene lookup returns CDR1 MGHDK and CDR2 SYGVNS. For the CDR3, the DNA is TGTGCCAGCAGTGAAGGGCGATCGATCCAAGAGACCCAGTACTTC. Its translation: CASSEGRSIQETQYF.